This T cell receptor (beta chain) was recovered during a study of regulatory T cells in long-lasting Graves disease. Sample time point: newly diagnosed GD, antithyroid drugs for less than 3 months. RNA from PBMCs was the source of the TCR library. The germline V gene has CDR1 SGDLS and CDR2 YYNGEE. Trimming left V 0 bases short and J 3 bases short, with 10 bases between. The CDR3 is 15 residues long. This clonotype was counted at least ten times. As yet, its antigen is unknown. Building the TCR beta libraries relied on iRepertoire HTBI primers, and CDR3 regions underwent Arm-PCR. TCRdb processed the multiplex PCR reads anew with MiXCR; each CDR3 protein has one entry. The sample includes a few hundred thousand distinct CDR3 sequences, over 15% of them seen just once. Study outcomes and limitations: Sample size, which was small, may have reduced accuracy.

The data also belong to a second study, concerning T cells in Graves' hyperthyroidism and ophthalmopathy. That paper states: The TCR CDR3 first-round RT-PCR relied on the HTBI primer set.

This chain joins TRBV9 and TRBJ2-1; D might be TRBD1 or TRBD2, each matching 6 bases. The specimen comprised peripheral blood mononuclear cells (PBMCs), sampled at new diagnosis, from a patient treated with antithyroid drugs. The sequence was obtained from a man aged 35 to 55 with Graves disease. For the CDR3, the DNA is TGTGCCAGCAGCGTAGAAGGAGGGGGCTACAATGAGCAGTTCTTC. Its protein is CASSVEGGGYNEQFF.